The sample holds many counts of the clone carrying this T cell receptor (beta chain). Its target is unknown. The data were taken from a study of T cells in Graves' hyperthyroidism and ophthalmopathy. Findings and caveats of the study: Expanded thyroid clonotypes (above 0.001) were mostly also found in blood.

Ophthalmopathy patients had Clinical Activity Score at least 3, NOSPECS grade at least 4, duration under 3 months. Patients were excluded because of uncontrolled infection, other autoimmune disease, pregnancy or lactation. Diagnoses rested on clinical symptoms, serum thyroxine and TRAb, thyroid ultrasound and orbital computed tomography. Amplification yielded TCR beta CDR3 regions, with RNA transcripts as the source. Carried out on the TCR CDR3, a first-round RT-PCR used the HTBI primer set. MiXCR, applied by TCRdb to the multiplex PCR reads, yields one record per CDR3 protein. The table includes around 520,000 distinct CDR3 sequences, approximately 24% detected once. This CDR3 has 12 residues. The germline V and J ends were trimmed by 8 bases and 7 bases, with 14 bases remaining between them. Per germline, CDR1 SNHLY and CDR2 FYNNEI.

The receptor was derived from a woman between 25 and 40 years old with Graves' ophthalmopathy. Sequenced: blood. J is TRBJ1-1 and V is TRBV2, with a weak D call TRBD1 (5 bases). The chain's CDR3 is CASGHGGIEAFF. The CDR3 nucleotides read TGTGCCAGCGGGCATGGGGGGATTGAAGCTTTCTTT.